The sequence of this T cell receptor (beta chain) was determined in a study of blood T cells in healthy people across ages. Extraction of total RNA produced a minimum of 6 micrograms from each sample. PCR was performed a second time for roughly 7 to 11 cycles using a sample-barcoded 5' primer and a J-beta primer mix. Each cDNA molecule, via a template-switch adaptor with 12 random nucleotides, was tagged. In TCRdb, the 5' RACE reads were re-called with MiXCR into one record per CDR3 protein. There are more than 750,000 distinct CDR3 sequences in the sample; approximately 32% occur only once, and roughly 10% lies in the top ten. This clonotype showed up just a few times. What it binds is unknown. General study findings and limits: Age showed a roughly linear inverse relationship with TCR beta diversity per million T cells.

This CDR3 is 17 amino acids long. Unmatched junction bases numbered 10, after V lost 5 bases and J lost 0 bases. The germline CDR1 and CDR2 sequences are DFQATT and SNEGSKA (reference sequence). The sample also formed part of further work on T cells of mothers and their children.

This sequence originates from a woman aged 40 to 50 in good health. The material sequenced was blood. This sequence joins TRBV20-1 and TRBJ2-1, with 10 nucleotides matching TRBD1. This CDR3 is CSAVGQGIGSSYNEQFF. CDR3 in DNA: TGCAGTGCTGTGGGACAGGGGATAGGAAGCTCCTACAATGAGCAGTTCTTC.